Listed here are 24 T cell receptor beta chains from one sample, sequenced in a study of blood T cell repertoires in COVID-19. Assay: immunoSEQ multiplex PCR; the TCRdb copy retains only in-frame clones and omits some. The top ten clones hold around 5.3% of a sample with about 48,000 clones, 80% to 90% of them seen once. The sequenced sample consisted of peripheral blood. Receptor source: a human donor in a cohort sampled during active COVID-19.

The sample holds a few counts of this clone. The chain joins TRBV5-1 to TRBJ2-1; TRBD2 matches 7 bases. Looked up from germline, CDR1 is SGHRS and CDR2 is YFSETQ. Trimming at V came to 0 bases and at J to 5 bases, leaving 8 bases not matched to a gene. This CDR3 region has 16 residues. The CDR3 spells CASSLVGLGQDNEQFF. In DNA, the CDR3 is TGCGCCAGCAGCTTGGTCGGACTAGGCCAAGACAATGAGCAGTTCTTC.

The chain carries TRBV10-3 and TRBJ2-7; 8 bases line up with TRBD2. V was clipped by 8 bases and J by 5 bases; unmatched bases: 8. This CDR3 is built from 13 residues. CDR1 is ENHRY and CDR2 is SYGVKD in the germline V gene. CDR3 in amino acids: CAISFGGVDEQYF. The CDR3 DNA sequence: TGTGCCATCTCGTTCGGGGGGGTCGACGAGCAGTACTTC.

The chain links TRBV12-3 or TRBV12-4 to TRBJ2-7; 11 bases line up with TRBD1. V gave up 6 bases and J gave up 7 bases; unmatched junction bases: 5. The CDR3 is 13 residues long. CDR3 nucleotide sequence: TGTGCCAGCAGCCGCCGGGACAGGGGGGAGCAGTACTTC. Translated, it gives CASSRRDRGEQYF.

This clone was observed a single time. The rearrangement links TRBV2 to TRBJ2-3; the D is unclear. CDR1 and CDR2 (germline): SNHLY, FYNNEI. The germline V and J ends were trimmed by 6 bases and 7 bases, with 11 bases remaining between them. This CDR3 contains 12 residues. The chain's CDR3 is CASSPSGNTQYF. CDR3 nucleotides: TGTGCCAGCAGCCCCAGTGGTAATACGCAGTATTTT.

This chain links TRBV7-2 with TRBJ1-5; no reliable D call. The CDR3 has 15 amino acids. Germline CDR1 and CDR2: SGHTA and FQGNSA. Deletions cut 4 bases from V and 7 bases from J, with 17 bases between. The CDR3 here is CASSSVRGAGQPQHF. CDR3 in DNA: TGTGCCAGCAGCTCCGTGCGGGGAGCCGGACAGCCCCAGCATTTT.

This chain links TRBV5-1 with TRBJ2-1; 13 bases fit TRBD2. The CDR3 runs 18 residues. Germline V CDR1 and CDR2: SGHRS, YFSETQ. The J segment lost 7 bases and the V segment lost 3 bases, leaving 13 bases of the junction unmatched. The CDR3 region is CASSWPRLAGGSGNEQFF. CDR3 nucleotides: TGCGCCAGCAGCTGGCCCAGACTAGCGGGGGGATCGGGGAATGAGCAGTTCTTC.

About this clone: In the same sample, other DNA sequences code for this CDR3. The chain uses TRBV25-1 and TRBJ2-2, with D tentatively TRBD2 (6 bases). Germline V lookup: CDR1 MGHDK, CDR2 SYGVNS. V lost 6 bases and J lost 2, with 13 bases in between. The CDR3 totals 15 residues. The CDR3 region is CASRQTGLNTGELFF. In DNA, the CDR3 is TGTGCCAGCAGGCAGACGGGACTTAACACCGGGGAGCTGTTTTTT.

The V call is TRBV6-5, the J call TRBJ2-7; possible D gene TRBD1, 6 bases. The V gene's germline CDR1 is MNHEY and CDR2 SVGAGI. V dropped 7 bases and J dropped 4 bases, with 14 bases sitting between them. The CDR3 has 13 amino acids. In DNA, the CDR3 is TGTGCCAGCAAAAAGGACAGCCCTTACGAGCAGTACTTC. Translated: CASKKDSPYEQYF.

CDR3 amino acids: CASSERVGTAYEQYF. In nucleotides, the CDR3 is TGCGCCAGCAGTGAGCGCGTCGGGACAGCCTACGAGCAGTACTTC. The chain uses TRBV10-1 and TRBJ2-7, with TRBD1 matching over 7 bases. The germline CDR1 and CDR2 sequences are WNHNN and SYGVQD (reference sequence). V was pared by 2 bases and J by 2 bases, with 6 bases of the junction left unmatched. The CDR3 is 15 amino acids.

This clone came up once. The chain links TRBV5-5 to TRBJ1-2; D remains unclear. The germline V gene has CDR1 SGHKS and CDR2 YYEKEE (reference sequence). This CDR3 has 14 amino acids. V dropped 4 bases and J dropped 2 bases, with 12 bases sitting between them. For the CDR3, the DNA is TGTGCCAGCAGCACCAGGACGGGGAACTATGGCTACACCTTC. It translates to CASSTRTGNYGYTF. The full variable domain, completed using reference TRBV5-5 and TRBJ1-2, is DAGVTQSPTHLIKTRGQQVTLRCSPISGHKSVSWYQQVLGQGPQFIFQYYEKEERGRGNFPDRFSARQFPNYSSELNVNALLLGDSALYLCASSTRTGNYGYTFGSGTRLTVV.

V is TRBV5-1 and J is TRBJ2-3; 10 nucleotides align to TRBD2. The CDR3 is 18 residues long. Looked up from germline, CDR1 is SGHRS and CDR2 is YFSETQ. V lost 0 bases and J lost 4; bases outside the gene matches: 11. CDR3 sequence (DNA): TGCGCCAGCAGCTTGGCGCTGGGACTAGCGAGGGGGTCAGATACGCAGTATTTT. Its protein product is CASSLALGLARGSDTQYF.

The CDR3 DNA follows: TGTGCCAGCAGTCGTTCAGCGGTTGGGAACATTCAGTACTTC. The encoded protein is CASSRSAVGNIQYF. The rearrangement uses TRBV6-5 and TRBJ2-4, with D tentatively TRBD2 (5 bases). The CDR3 covers 14 residues. Trimming removed 5 bases at V and 7 bases at J, with 15 bases between. The germline V gene encodes CDR1 MNHEY and CDR2 SVGAGI.

This chain connects TRBV30 to TRBJ1-1; D may be TRBD1 (6 bases). Germline CDR1 is GTSNPN and CDR2 is SVGIG (reference sequence). This CDR3 spans 12 amino acids. V shed 7 bases and J shed 1 base, with 10 bases lying between them. The CDR3 here is CAYNRENTEAFF. The CDR3 nucleotides read TGTGCCTACAACAGGGAGAACACTGAAGCTTTCTTT.

The chain recombines TRBV7-9 with TRBJ1-5, with D tentatively TRBD1 (6 bases). The CDR3 runs 15 residues. Deletions cut 5 bases from V and 3 bases from J, with 14 bases between. Germline-derived CDR1 and CDR2 are SEHNR and FQNEAQ (reference sequence). Here the CDR3 reads CASSPGGAPNQPQHF. CDR3 nucleotides: TGTGCCAGCAGCCCCGGGGGGGCCCCCAATCAGCCCCAGCATTTT.

V gene TRBV19 combines with J gene TRBJ2-3; D remains unclear. There are 13 residues in the CDR3. Per germline, CDR1 LNHDA and CDR2 SQIVND (reference sequence). The V end lost 6 bases, the J end lost 0 bases, and 7 bases lay between the germline ends. The CDR3 DNA is TGTGCCAGTAGCGACACTAGCACAGATACGCAGTATTTT. The encoded protein is CASSDTSTDTQYF.

V gene TRBV3-1 (or the pseudogene TRBV3-2) combines with J gene TRBJ2-3, with 12 bases fitting TRBD2. Trimming took 3 bases from V and 5 from J; bases not matched to a gene: 6. The CDR3 length is 16 residues. Germline-derived CDR1 and CDR2 are LGHDT and YNNKEL (reference sequence). The chain's CDR3 is CASSQASGGAGDTQYF. Here the CDR3 DNA reads TGTGCCAGCAGCCAGGCTAGCGGGGGGGCGGGAGATACGCAGTATTTT.

The rearrangement uses TRBV7-2 and TRBJ2-7; TRBD1 agrees at 8 bases. Germline assignment: CDR1 SGHTA and CDR2 FQGNSA. There are 17 residues in the CDR3. V was clipped by 1 base and J by 3 bases; unmatched bases: 11. This chain's CDR3 is CASSLGGTGWVFYEQYF. The CDR3 DNA follows: TGTGCCAGCAGCTTAGGAGGGACAGGATGGGTTTTCTACGAGCAGTACTTC.

V and J are TRBV20-1 and TRBJ2-7; D possibly corresponds to TRBD1 (7 bases). The CDR3 length is 15 residues. V was clipped by 3 bases and J by 1 base, with 16 bases between them. CDR1 and CDR2 (germline): DFQATT, SNEGSKA (reference sequence). CDR3 DNA: TGCAGTGCTAGTTCGCCAGGGGGGACGTCCTACGAGCAGTACTTC. Its translation: CSASSPGGTSYEQYF.

This clone came up a few times. The V gene is TRBV5-1, the J gene TRBJ2-1, with a tentative D call TRBD1 (6 bases). The CDR3 is 15 amino acids. Germline-derived CDR1 and CDR2 are SGHRS and YFSETQ. Trimming took 4 bases from V and 7 from J, leaving 18 bases between them. This CDR3 reads CASSLQAGARNEQFF. The CDR3 DNA reads TGCGCCAGCAGCCTCCAGGCAGGGGCAAGAAATGAGCAGTTCTTC.

This rearrangement joins TRBV3-1 (or the pseudogene TRBV3-2) to TRBJ1-4; D is ambiguous. V lost 1 base and J 5 bases, leaving 11 bases between the germline ends. This CDR3 region has 15 residues. Germline lookup yields CDR1 LGHDT and CDR2 YNNKEL (reference sequence). CDR3: CASSQGGRVNEKLFF. The CDR3 nucleotides read TGTGCCAGCAGCCAAGGAGGGCGGGTAAATGAAAAACTGTTTTTT.

In its sample, this clone was seen once. The chain carries TRBV2 and TRBJ1-6, with D possibly being TRBD1 (6 bases). V was trimmed by 11 bases and J by 8 bases, leaving 16 bases between them. Germline loops: CDR1 SNHLY, CDR2 FYNNEI. The CDR3 contains 13 residues. The CDR3 nucleotides read TGTGCCGCCCACACAGGGTTGTATTCACCCCTCCACTTT. This gives the protein CAAHTGLYSPLHF.

The chain uses TRBV3-1 (or the pseudogene TRBV3-2) and TRBJ2-7; D might be TRBD1 (6 bases). CDR3 length: 14 amino acids. The V gene lost 0 bases and the J gene lost 9 bases, with 15 bases spanning the gap. Germline V lookup: CDR1 LGHDT, CDR2 YNNKEL (reference sequence). CDR3 in amino acids: CASSQEGQQGGQYF. The CDR3 DNA is TGTGCCAGCAGCCAAGAGGGGCAACAGGGCGGGCAGTACTTC.

The J gene is TRBJ2-5, the V gene TRBV10-1; 8 bases map to TRBD1. The germline V gene has CDR1 WNHNN and CDR2 SYGVQD (reference sequence). V dropped 8 bases and J dropped 9; count of bases not matched to a gene: 11. This CDR3 region has 13 residues. The CDR3 spells CASAGTGGEAQYF. CDR3 coding DNA: TGCGCCAGCGCCGGTACAGGGGGTGAGGCCCAGTACTTC.

The J gene is TRBJ2-7, the V gene TRBV30; D ambiguous. Germline CDR1 is GTSNPN and CDR2 is SVGIG (reference sequence). Trimming left V 2 bases short and J 0 bases short, with 5 bases between. This CDR3 comprises 12 residues. DNA for the CDR3: TGTGCCTGGAGTCGCAGCTCCTACGAGCAGTACTTC. It codes for CAWSRSSYEQYF.